This is a list of T cell receptor beta chains from one sample in a study of shared clonotypes between healthy human individuals. Repertoires were generated with immunoSEQ multiplex PCR, while TCRdb's copy carries only in-frame clones and drops some. The table lists hundreds of thousands of clones, around 96% of them singletons. Material for sequencing was naive CD8+ T cells sorted from blood. The origin of the receptors is a woman in her 30s in good health. Each CDR3 is given with its conserved first and last residue. The D gene is left open where the match is weak. Some rows mark clone size as missing; the rest say once, few, many or name a class of expanded clone.

abundance,d_gene,j_gene,len,v_gene,CDR3aa,CDR3nt
NA,NA,TRBJ1-2,12,TRBV19,CASTAVDYGYTF,TGTGCCAGTACCGCAGTAGATTATGGCTACACCTTC
NA,NA,TRBJ1-5,12,TRBV25-1,CASSAEGQPQHF,TGTGCCAGCAGTGCCGAGGGTCAGCCCCAGCATTTT
NA,TRBD1,TRBJ2-1,14,TRBV29-1,CSVTGTGTYNEQFF,TGCAGCGTAACCGGGACAGGGACTTACAATGAGCAGTTCTTC
NA,NA,TRBJ1-5,14,TRBV15,CATSRGSSNQPQHF,TGTGCCACCAGCAGAGGGAGTAGCAATCAGCCCCAGCATTTT
NA,NA,TRBJ1-3,16,TRBV27,CASSGLSQLSGNTIYF,TGTGCCAGCAGTGGACTGTCCCAGCTCTCTGGAAACACCATATATTTT
NA,NA,TRBJ1-3,15,TRBV7-9,CASSPGRSSGNTIYF,TGTGCCAGCAGCCCCGGACGGAGCTCTGGAAACACCATATATTTT
few,NA,TRBJ1-5,12,TRBV19,CASSNSNQPQHF,TGTGCCAGTAGTAACAGTAATCAGCCCCAGCATTTT
once,TRBD1,TRBJ1-1,14,TRBV5-1,CASSSTGGGTEAFF,TGCGCCAGCAGCTCAACAGGGGGAGGCACTGAAGCTTTCTTT
NA,NA,TRBJ1-2,13,TRBV19,CASRQLSNYGYTF,TGTGCTTCGAGACAGCTATCTAACTATGGCTACACCTTC
NA,NA,TRBJ1-4,13,TRBV27,CASRGGTNEKLFF,TGTGCCAGCCGGGGTGGGACTAATGAAAAACTGTTTTTT
NA,NA,TRBJ2-3,14,TRBV2,CASSVPPSTDTQYF,TGTGCCAGCAGTGTACCCCCTAGCACAGATACGCAGTATTTT
NA,TRBD2,TRBJ2-3,16,TRBV5-6,CASSSPGLAGGDTQYF,TGTGCCAGCAGTAGCCCGGGACTAGCGGGAGGCGATACGCAGTATTTT
NA,NA,TRBJ2-7,15,TRBV28,CASSLRGLSAYEQYF,TGTGCCAGCAGTCTCAGGGGTTTATCGGCCTACGAGCAGTACTTC
NA,NA,TRBJ1-2,10,TRBV28,CATANYGYTF,TGTGCCACCGCTAACTATGGCTACACCTTC
NA,NA,TRBJ1-1,13,TRBV15,CATSRDKNTEAFF,TGTGCCACCAGCAGGGATAAGAACACTGAAGCTTTCTTT
NA,TRBD1,TRBJ2-7,13,TRBV7-6,CASSLWDRYEQYF,TGTGCCAGCAGCCTCTGGGACAGATACGAGCAGTACTTC
NA,NA,TRBJ1-5,17,TRBV2,CASSEALLGPRNQPQHF,TGTGCCAGCAGTGAAGCGCTTCTAGGGCCCAGAAATCAGCCCCAGCATTTT
NA,TRBD1,TRBJ2-7,17,TRBV5-1,CASSDPGTGVIAYEQYF,TGCGCCAGCAGCGATCCCGGGACAGGGGTTATCGCCTACGAGCAGTACTTC
NA,NA,TRBJ2-7,12,TRBV27,CASSLGWGEQYF,TGTGCCAGCAGTTTGGGGTGGGGCGAGCAGTACTTC
NA,NA,TRBJ2-7,15,TRBV28,CASSFPPGGGYEQYF,TGTGCCAGCAGTTTCCCCCCCGGAGGGGGCTACGAGCAGTACTTC
NA,NA,TRBJ1-1,15,TRBV4-1,CASSQGTELNTEAFF,TGCGCCAGCAGCCAAGGGACAGAGCTGAACACTGAAGCTTTCTTT
once,TRBD1,TRBJ1-2,14,TRBV7-9,CASSMGQGNDGYTF,TGTGCCAGCAGCATGGGACAGGGAAACGACGGCTACACCTTC
NA,TRBD2,TRBJ2-1,14,TRBV29-1,CSVVSGSSYNEQFF,TGCAGCGTTGTTAGCGGGAGTTCCTACAATGAGCAGTTCTTC
few,TRBD1,TRBJ1-2,14,TRBV7-9,CASSSTGTAYGYTF,TGTGCCAGCAGCTCCACCGGGACAGCTTATGGCTACACCTTC
NA,NA,TRBJ1-5,14,TRBV5-6,CASSLRASNQPQHF,TGTGCCAGCAGCTTAAGGGCGAGCAATCAGCCCCAGCATTTT
NA,NA,TRBJ1-2,13,TRBV2,CASSEGAGDGYTF,TGTGCCAGCAGTGAAGGGGCAGGGGATGGCTACACCTTC
NA,TRBD1,TRBJ2-7,12,TRBV7-9,CASNLDRDEQYF,TGTGCCAGCAACCTCGACAGGGACGAGCAGTACTTC
NA,TRBD2,TRBJ2-1,21,TRBV10-3,CAIQNAPGMTSGRTLGNEQFF,TGTGCCATCCAAAACGCCCCCGGGATGACTAGCGGGAGGACCCTCGGGAATGAGCAGTTCTTC
NA,NA,TRBJ2-2,17,TRBV7-6,CASSPTTGLTYTGELFF,TGTGCCAGCAGCCCCACGACAGGTCTAACCTACACCGGGGAGCTGTTTTTT
NA,TRBD1,TRBJ1-6,14,TRBV5-1,CASSSGQTLQPLHF,TGCGCCAGCAGCTCGGGACAGACACTTCAACCCCTCCACTTT
NA,NA,TRBJ1-5,15,TRBV21-1,CASSKASQGHQPQHF,TGTGCCAGCAGCAAAGCATCACAGGGACATCAGCCCCAGCATTTT
NA,NA,TRBJ1-1,13,TRBV9,CASSVPGVTEAFF,TGTGCCAGCAGCGTACCCGGGGTTACTGAAGCTTTCTTT
once,NA,TRBJ2-7,12,TRBV29-1,CSVGEPGQKQYF,TGCAGCGTTGGAGAACCGGGACAAAAACAGTACTTC
NA,NA,TRBJ2-1,13,TRBV2,CASGVGMNNEQFF,TGTGCCAGCGGGGTAGGGATGAACAATGAGCAGTTCTTC
once,NA,TRBJ1-2,13,TRBV6-6,CASNDKDTYGYTF,TGTGCCAGCAACGACAAGGACACTTATGGCTACACCTTC
NA,NA,TRBJ1-3,15,TRBV7-6,CASSSLGGTGNTIYF,TGTGCCAGCAGCTCCTTAGGGGGGACTGGAAACACCATATATTTT
NA,TRBD1,TRBJ2-3,15,TRBV9,CASSLTRQGPDTQYF,TGTGCCAGCAGCCTAACCCGACAGGGTCCAGATACGCAGTATTTT
NA,NA,TRBJ2-7,15,TRBV6-1,CASSEGEDPSYEQYF,TGTGCCAGCAGTGAAGGTGAGGACCCCTCCTACGAGCAGTACTTC
few,NA,TRBJ1-5,16,TRBV7-8,CASSSAPALSNQPQHF,TGTGCCAGCAGCTCAGCGCCAGCTTTGAGCAATCAGCCCCAGCATTTT